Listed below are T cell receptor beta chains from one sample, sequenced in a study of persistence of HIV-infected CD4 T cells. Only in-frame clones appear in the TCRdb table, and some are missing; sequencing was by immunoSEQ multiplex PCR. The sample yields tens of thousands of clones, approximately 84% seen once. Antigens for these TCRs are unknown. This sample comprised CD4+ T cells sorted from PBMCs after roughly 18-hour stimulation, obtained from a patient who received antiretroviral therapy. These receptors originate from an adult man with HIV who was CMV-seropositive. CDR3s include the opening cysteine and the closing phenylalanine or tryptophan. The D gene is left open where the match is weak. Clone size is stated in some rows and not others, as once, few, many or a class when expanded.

CDR3 protein: CSASKANSYEQYF
CDR3 DNA: TGCAGTGCTAGTAAGGCCAACTCCTACGAGCAGTACTTC
D gene: .
J gene: TRBJ2-7
V gene: TRBV20-1
clone size: .

CDR3 protein: CASSLAGADTGELFF
CDR3 DNA: TGCGCCAGCAGCTTGGCAGGGGCAGACACCGGGGAGCTGTTTTTT
D gene: .
J gene: TRBJ2-2
V gene: TRBV5-1
clone size: .

CDR3 protein: CASSASTSGANTGELFF
CDR3 DNA: TGTGCCAGCAGTGCCTCGACTAGCGGGGCGAACACCGGGGAGCTGTTTTTT
D gene: TRBD2
J gene: TRBJ2-2
V gene: TRBV6-4
clone size: .

CDR3 protein: CASSLQKGNEKLFF
CDR3 DNA: TGTGCCAGCAGCCTTCAAAAGGGGAATGAAAAACTGTTTTTT
D gene: .
J gene: TRBJ1-4
V gene: TRBV4-2
clone size: .

CDR3 protein: CASSEGGTVSEAFF
CDR3 DNA: TGTGCCAGCAGTGAGGGCGGGACAGTCTCTGAAGCTTTCTTT
D gene: TRBD1
J gene: TRBJ1-1
V gene: TRBV6-1
clone size: few

CDR3 protein: CATSDPLSTGLYGYTF
CDR3 DNA: TGTGCCACCAGTGACCCCCTATCGACAGGGTTATATGGCTACACCTTC
D gene: TRBD1
J gene: TRBJ1-2
V gene: TRBV24-1
clone size: .

CDR3 protein: CASSYRGPEKLFF
CDR3 DNA: TGTGCCAGCAGTTACCGTGGTCCTGAAAAACTGTTTTTT
D gene: .
J gene: TRBJ1-4
V gene: TRBV6-5
clone size: .

CDR3 protein: CSASDAIPYGYTF
CDR3 DNA: TGCAGTGCTAGTGATGCTATTCCCTATGGCTACACCTTC
D gene: .
J gene: TRBJ1-2
V gene: TRBV20-1
clone size: .

CDR3 protein: CASSEGGNEKLFF
CDR3 DNA: TGTGCCAGCAGTGAAGGGGGGAATGAAAAACTGTTTTTT
D gene: .
J gene: TRBJ1-4
V gene: TRBV2
clone size: .

CDR3 protein: CASTLQSTGDYGYTF
CDR3 DNA: TGTGCCAGTACCCTTCAATCGACAGGGGACTATGGCTACACCTTC
D gene: TRBD1
J gene: TRBJ1-2
V gene: TRBV19
clone size: .

CDR3 protein: CASSLLKPSSYNSPLHF
CDR3 DNA: TGTGCCAGCAGTCTATTAAAACCGAGCTCCTATAATTCACCCCTCCACTTT
D gene: .
J gene: TRBJ1-6
V gene: TRBV28
clone size: .

CDR3 protein: CAINGGQGYGYTF
CDR3 DNA: TGTGCCATCAACGGCGGGCAGGGTTACGGCTACACCTTC
D gene: .
J gene: TRBJ1-2
V gene: TRBV12-3/TRBV12-4
clone size: once

CDR3 protein: CAWSPGLGTGNEKLFF
CDR3 DNA: TGTGCCTGGAGTCCAGGGTTGGGGACAGGGAATGAAAAACTGTTTTTT
D gene: TRBD1
J gene: TRBJ1-4
V gene: TRBV30
clone size: .

CDR3 protein: CASSKALHKARDNEQFF
CDR3 DNA: TGTGCCAGCAGCAAAGCGCTTCACAAGGCCAGGGACAATGAGCAGTTCTTC
D gene: .
J gene: TRBJ2-1
V gene: TRBV21-1
clone size: once

CDR3 protein: CASSASVNTEAFF
CDR3 DNA: TGTGCCAGCAGTGCCTCGGTTAACACTGAAGCTTTCTTT
D gene: .
J gene: TRBJ1-1
V gene: TRBV28
clone size: .

CDR3 protein: CASSPGLGNTIYF
CDR3 DNA: TGTGCCAGCTCACCGGGACTGGGAAACACCATATATTTT
D gene: .
J gene: TRBJ1-3
V gene: TRBV18
clone size: .

CDR3 protein: CASTSRQGAAYNSPLHF
CDR3 DNA: TGTGCCAGCACCTCGAGACAGGGGGCCGCCTATAATTCACCCCTCCACTTT
D gene: TRBD1
J gene: TRBJ1-6
V gene: TRBV13
clone size: .

CDR3 protein: CASSLPGTGVTFF
CDR3 DNA: TGTGCCAGCAGTTTGCCCGGGACAGGGGTAACTTTCTTT
D gene: TRBD1
J gene: TRBJ1-1
V gene: TRBV12-3/TRBV12-4
clone size: .

CDR3 protein: CASSLRRGTSEYEQYF
CDR3 DNA: TGTGCCAGCAGCTTAAGGCGAGGGACTAGCGAGTACGAGCAGTACTTC
D gene: TRBD2
J gene: TRBJ2-7
V gene: TRBV7-9
clone size: .

CDR3 protein: CASSLGQGIEAFF
CDR3 DNA: TGCGCCAGCAGCTTGGGACAGGGGATTGAAGCTTTCTTT
D gene: TRBD1
J gene: TRBJ1-1
V gene: TRBV5-1
clone size: .

CDR3 protein: CASSQNADSWEKLFF
CDR3 DNA: TGTGCCAGCAGCCAAAATGCCGACAGTTGGGAAAAACTGTTTTTT
D gene: .
J gene: TRBJ1-4
V gene: TRBV3-1/TRBV3-2
clone size: .

CDR3 protein: CASSYAGGNTEAFF
CDR3 DNA: TGTGCCAGCAGCTACGCAGGGGGGAACACTGAAGCTTTCTTT
D gene: TRBD1
J gene: TRBJ1-1
V gene: TRBV5-4
clone size: .

CDR3 protein: CAWSLRRNQPQHF
CDR3 DNA: TGTGCCTGGAGCCTGAGACGAAATCAGCCCCAGCATTTT
D gene: .
J gene: TRBJ1-5
V gene: TRBV30
clone size: .

CDR3 protein: CATSRDLGEEQFF
CDR3 DNA: TGTGCCACCAGCAGAGATCTTGGAGAGGAGCAGTTCTTC
D gene: .
J gene: TRBJ2-1
V gene: TRBV15
clone size: once